A selection of T cell receptor beta chains follows, all from one sample in a study of CD4 T cell repertoires in COVID-19. Produced via immunoSEQ multiplex PCR; TCRdb's table is partial and in-frame only. The profile shows approximately 79,000 clones, about four fifths of them singletons. Sequencing used CD4+ T cells from peripheral blood, obtained after recovery from COVID-19. These receptors were taken from a human donor who had COVID-19. CDR3s leave out the opening cysteine and the closing phenylalanine or tryptophan. D genes are given only for firm matches.

J: TRBJ1-1; V: TRBV3-1/TRBV3-2; D: -; CDR3: ASSQVVTGVVAF
J: TRBJ2-7; V: TRBV7-6; D: TRBD2; CDR3: ASSLGTSLYEQY
J: TRBJ2-2; V: TRBV19; D: -; CDR3: ASSIPRTSGNTGELF
J: TRBJ1-5; V: TRBV18; D: TRBD1; CDR3: ASSPTGGDQPQH
J: TRBJ1-2; V: TRBV5-1; D: -; CDR3: ASSLVASGGYGYT
J: TRBJ2-3; V: TRBV3-1/TRBV3-2; D: -; CDR3: ASSPRGDGTDTQY
J: TRBJ1-6; V: TRBV5-5; D: TRBD1; CDR3: ASRKGQGDSPLH
J: TRBJ1-4; V: TRBV19; D: -; CDR3: ASSGAGAGEKLF
J: TRBJ1-1; V: TRBV19; D: -; CDR3: ASSNVPRESEAF
J: TRBJ2-2; V: TRBV2; D: -; CDR3: ASRTGANTGELF
J: TRBJ1-2; V: TRBV5-1; D: -; CDR3: ASSLDPGVVYGYT
J: TRBJ1-3; V: TRBV5-6; D: -; CDR3: ASSEPISGNTIY
J: TRBJ1-5; V: TRBV19; D: TRBD1; CDR3: ATRPQQGAFHQPQH
J: TRBJ1-1; V: TRBV13; D: -; CDR3: ASSGIGDGTEAF
J: TRBJ2-1; V: TRBV15; D: -; CDR3: ATSRGALSGLYNEQF
J: TRBJ1-2; V: TRBV5-4; D: TRBD1; CDR3: ASSPLTGGAGYGYT
J: TRBJ2-5; V: TRBV7-2; D: TRBD2; CDR3: ASSSRTSGSLETQY
J: TRBJ2-2; V: TRBV19; D: TRBD1; CDR3: ASRNRGSTGELF
J: TRBJ2-6; V: TRBV4-1; D: -; CDR3: ASRKQGSGANVLT
J: TRBJ1-2; V: TRBV19; D: TRBD1; CDR3: ASSDRGNYGYT
J: TRBJ1-1; V: TRBV6-1; D: -; CDR3: ASSELGRNTEAF
J: TRBJ1-5; V: TRBV3-1/TRBV3-2; D: -; CDR3: ASSQDLSGNQPQH
J: TRBJ2-5; V: TRBV7-2; D: -; CDR3: ASSFIAEETQY
J: TRBJ1-3; V: TRBV28; D: -; CDR3: ASSLGAIASGNTIY
J: TRBJ1-6; V: TRBV19; D: TRBD1; CDR3: ASSKKGRDSPSPLH
J: TRBJ1-6; V: TRBV6-6; D: -; CDR3: ASSYSEGQVPLH
J: TRBJ2-1; V: TRBV5-4; D: -; CDR3: ASSYRTRSSYNEQF
J: TRBJ1-4; V: TRBV6-5; D: -; CDR3: ASVRRTPTNEKLF
J: TRBJ2-5; V: TRBV9; D: TRBD2; CDR3: ASSVGIAGGQETQY
J: TRBJ2-1; V: TRBV18; D: TRBD2; CDR3: ASSPRNPGLADNEQF
J: TRBJ1-2; V: TRBV27; D: -; CDR3: ASRGRENYGYT
J: TRBJ2-1; V: TRBV23-1; D: -; CDR3: ASSCRGYNEQF
J: TRBJ1-3; V: TRBV6-5; D: TRBD1; CDR3: ASSYQGANSGNTIY
J: TRBJ1-4; V: TRBV5-4; D: -; CDR3: ASSSPGDNEKLF
J: TRBJ2-7; V: TRBV6-2/TRBV6-3; D: TRBD1; CDR3: ASSYRSPPDRAWEQY
J: TRBJ2-1; V: TRBV6-5; D: TRBD2; CDR3: ASSQRASGGNEQF
J: TRBJ2-3; V: TRBV7-9; D: TRBD2; CDR3: AGLTSGGATQY
J: TRBJ2-7; V: TRBV6-2/TRBV6-3; D: -; CDR3: ASSWGTLANEQY
J: TRBJ2-7; V: TRBV6-1; D: -; CDR3: ASSDYGGAYEQY
J: TRBJ2-3; V: TRBV25-1; D: -; CDR3: ASSESGTDTQY
J: TRBJ2-2; V: TRBV27; D: -; CDR3: ASSFYVSSGELF
J: TRBJ2-5; V: TRBV12-2; D: -; CDR3: ASRRLGHYQETQY
J: TRBJ1-2; V: TRBV19; D: -; CDR3: ASRMNSQSYGYT
J: TRBJ2-7; V: TRBV2; D: -; CDR3: ASSEARYEQY
J: TRBJ1-2; V: TRBV12-3/TRBV12-4; D: -; CDR3: ASSLVPYGYT
J: TRBJ2-7; V: TRBV7-9; D: -; CDR3: ASSLAGDEQY
J: TRBJ2-2; V: TRBV27; D: -; CDR3: ASSLGAGISGELF
J: TRBJ1-5; V: TRBV27; D: -; CDR3: ASRSGFQNQPQH
J: TRBJ2-1; V: TRBV7-3; D: TRBD2; CDR3: ASSLRAGAYNEQF
J: TRBJ2-1; V: TRBV5-1; D: -; CDR3: ASSLAVEQF
J: TRBJ1-2; V: TRBV18; D: TRBD1; CDR3: ASSPTGTGVRGYGYT
J: TRBJ1-2; V: TRBV2; D: TRBD1; CDR3: ASNTGGNYGYT
J: TRBJ1-1; V: TRBV18; D: -; CDR3: ASSLTGTGTEAF
J: TRBJ2-2; V: TRBV6-1; D: -; CDR3: ASGSKAGHTGELF
J: TRBJ2-1; V: TRBV2; D: -; CDR3: ASVTPKAVSYNEQF
J: TRBJ2-2; V: TRBV24-1; D: -; CDR3: ATGTSNTGELF
J: TRBJ2-1; V: TRBV9; D: TRBD2; CDR3: ASSTPLPAGGNEQF
J: TRBJ2-2; V: TRBV11-2; D: -; CDR3: AVTGGGSNTGELF
J: TRBJ1-1; V: TRBV7-2; D: TRBD1; CDR3: ASSRRTGGSGNTEAF